The clone carrying this TCR beta chain was seen a few times. Trimming removed 1 base from V and 5 bases from J, with 9 bases in between. This CDR3 is 14 amino acids long. Germline CDR1 and CDR2: LGHDT and YNNKEL (reference sequence). This sample was taken from a study of blood T cell repertoires in COVID-19. Per the authors' pipeline: Researchers report that nucleated cell counts were estimated from reference gene primer amplification. Sequencing was performed with immunoSEQ multiplex PCR; in TCRdb, only in-frame clones are kept and a portion is missing. V, J and clone size reflect that table, while D and trimming were determined from the DNA. Of 290,000 or so clones in the sample, approximately 85% were seen once.

This clonotype was sampled from a man aged 50-60 years with active or convalescent COVID-19. The specimen was peripheral blood. The rearrangement joins TRBV3-1 (or the pseudogene TRBV3-2) to TRBJ1-5; no clear D. The CDR3 reads CASSQGHRDQPQHF. In DNA, the CDR3 is TGTGCCAGCAGCCAAGGGCATCGGGATCAGCCCCAGCATTTT.